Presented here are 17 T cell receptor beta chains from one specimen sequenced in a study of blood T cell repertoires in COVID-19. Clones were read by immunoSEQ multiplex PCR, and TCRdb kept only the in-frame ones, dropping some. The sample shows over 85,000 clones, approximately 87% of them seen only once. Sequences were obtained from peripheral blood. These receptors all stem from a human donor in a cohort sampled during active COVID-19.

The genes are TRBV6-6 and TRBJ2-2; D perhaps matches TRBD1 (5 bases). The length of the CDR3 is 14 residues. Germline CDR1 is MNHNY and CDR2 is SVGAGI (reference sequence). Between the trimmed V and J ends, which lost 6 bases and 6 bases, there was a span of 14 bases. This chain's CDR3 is CASRAEGVPGELFF. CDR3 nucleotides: TGTGCCAGCAGGGCCGAAGGGGTGCCCGGGGAGCTGTTTTTT.

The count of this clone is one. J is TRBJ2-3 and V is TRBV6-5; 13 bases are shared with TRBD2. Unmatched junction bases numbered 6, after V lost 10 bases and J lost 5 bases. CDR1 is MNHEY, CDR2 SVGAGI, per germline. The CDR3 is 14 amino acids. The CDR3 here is CATSRTSGRDTQYF. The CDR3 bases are TGTGCCACCAGCCGGACTAGCGGGAGAGATACGCAGTATTTT.

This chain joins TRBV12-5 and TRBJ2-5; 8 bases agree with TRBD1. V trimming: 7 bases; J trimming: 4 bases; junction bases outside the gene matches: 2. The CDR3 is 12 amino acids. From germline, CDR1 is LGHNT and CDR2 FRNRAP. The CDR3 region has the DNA TGTGCTAGTGTCGGGACAGGAGAGACCCAGTACTTC. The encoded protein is CASVGTGETQYF.

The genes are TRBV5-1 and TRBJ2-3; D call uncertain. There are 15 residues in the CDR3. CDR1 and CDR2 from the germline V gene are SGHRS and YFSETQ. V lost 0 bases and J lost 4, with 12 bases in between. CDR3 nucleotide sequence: TGCGCCAGCAGCTTGGAGTCCCCACAAGCAGATACGCAGTATTTT. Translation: CASSLESPQADTQYF.

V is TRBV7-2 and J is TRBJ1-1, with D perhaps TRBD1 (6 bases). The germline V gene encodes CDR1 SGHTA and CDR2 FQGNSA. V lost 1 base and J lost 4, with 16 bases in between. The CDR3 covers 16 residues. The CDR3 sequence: CASSLEGGGWFTEAFF. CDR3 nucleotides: TGTGCCAGCAGCTTAGAAGGGGGGGGTTGGTTCACTGAAGCTTTCTTT.

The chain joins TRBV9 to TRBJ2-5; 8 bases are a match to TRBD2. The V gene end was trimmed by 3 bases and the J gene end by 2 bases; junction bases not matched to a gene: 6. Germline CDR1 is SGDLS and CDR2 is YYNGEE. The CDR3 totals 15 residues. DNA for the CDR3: TGTGCCAGCAGCGCGCTAGCGGGCGGGCAAGAGACCCAGTACTTC. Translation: CASSALAGGQETQYF.

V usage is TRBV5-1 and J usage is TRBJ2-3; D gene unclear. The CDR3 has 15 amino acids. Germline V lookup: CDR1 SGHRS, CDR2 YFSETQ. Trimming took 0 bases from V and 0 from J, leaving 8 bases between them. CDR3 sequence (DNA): TGCGCCAGCAGCTTGGTAACTTCTAGCACAGATACGCAGTATTTT. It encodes CASSLVTSSTDTQYF.

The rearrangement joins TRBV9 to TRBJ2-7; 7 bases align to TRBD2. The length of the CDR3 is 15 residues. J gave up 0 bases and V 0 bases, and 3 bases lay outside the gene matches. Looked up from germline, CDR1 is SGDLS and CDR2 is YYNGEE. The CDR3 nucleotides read TGTGCCAGCAGCGTAGACGGGGGGAACTCCTACGAGCAGTACTTC. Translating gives CASSVDGGNSYEQYF.

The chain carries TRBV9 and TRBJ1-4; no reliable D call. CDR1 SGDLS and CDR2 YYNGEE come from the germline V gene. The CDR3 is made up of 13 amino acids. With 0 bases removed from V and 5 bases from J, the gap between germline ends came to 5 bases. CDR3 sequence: CASSVAGNEKLFF. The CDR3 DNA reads TGTGCCAGCAGCGTAGCTGGCAATGAAAAACTGTTTTTT.

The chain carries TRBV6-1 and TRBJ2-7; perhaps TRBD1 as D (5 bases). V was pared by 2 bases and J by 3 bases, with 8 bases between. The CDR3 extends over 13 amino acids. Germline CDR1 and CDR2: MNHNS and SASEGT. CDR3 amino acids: CASSERQGYEQYF. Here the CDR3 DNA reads TGTGCCAGCAGTGAAAGGCAGGGCTACGAGCAGTACTTC.

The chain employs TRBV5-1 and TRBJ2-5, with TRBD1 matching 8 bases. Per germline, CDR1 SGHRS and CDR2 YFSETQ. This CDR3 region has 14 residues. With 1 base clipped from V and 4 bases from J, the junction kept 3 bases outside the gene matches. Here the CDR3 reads CASSLQGAGETQYF. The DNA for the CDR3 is TGCGCCAGCAGCTTGCAGGGGGCTGGAGAGACCCAGTACTTC.

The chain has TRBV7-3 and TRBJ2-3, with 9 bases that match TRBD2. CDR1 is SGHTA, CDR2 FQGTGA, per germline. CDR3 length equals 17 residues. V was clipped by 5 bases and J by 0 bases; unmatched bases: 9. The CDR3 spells CASSPQSGRSSTDTQYF. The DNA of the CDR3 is TGTGCCAGCAGCCCTCAAAGCGGGAGGTCTAGCACAGATACGCAGTATTTT.

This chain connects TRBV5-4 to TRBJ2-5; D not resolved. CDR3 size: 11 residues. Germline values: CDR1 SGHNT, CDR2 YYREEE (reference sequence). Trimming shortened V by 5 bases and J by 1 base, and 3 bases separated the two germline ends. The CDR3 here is CASRLQETQYF. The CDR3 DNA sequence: TGTGCCAGCAGACTCCAAGAGACCCAGTACTTC. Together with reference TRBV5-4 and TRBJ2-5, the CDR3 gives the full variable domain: ETGVTQSPTHLIKTRGQQVTLRCSSQSGHNTVSWYQQALGQGPQFIFQYYREEENGRGNFPPRFSGLQFPNYSSELNVNALELDDSALYLCASRLQETQYFGPGTRLLVL.

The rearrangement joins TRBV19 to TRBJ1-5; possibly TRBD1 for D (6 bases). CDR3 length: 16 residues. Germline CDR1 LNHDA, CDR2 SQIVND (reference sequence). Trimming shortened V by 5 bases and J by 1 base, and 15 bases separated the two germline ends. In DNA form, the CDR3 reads TGTGCCAGTAGTGGAAGGACAGTTGGCAGCAATCAGCCCCAGCATTTT. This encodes CASSGRTVGSNQPQHF.

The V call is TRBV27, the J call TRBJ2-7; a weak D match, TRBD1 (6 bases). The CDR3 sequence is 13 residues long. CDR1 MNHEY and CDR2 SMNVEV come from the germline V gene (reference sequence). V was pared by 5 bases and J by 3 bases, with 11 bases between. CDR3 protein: CASSRTDSYEQYF. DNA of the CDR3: TGTGCCAGCAGTAGAACGGACAGCTACGAGCAGTACTTC.

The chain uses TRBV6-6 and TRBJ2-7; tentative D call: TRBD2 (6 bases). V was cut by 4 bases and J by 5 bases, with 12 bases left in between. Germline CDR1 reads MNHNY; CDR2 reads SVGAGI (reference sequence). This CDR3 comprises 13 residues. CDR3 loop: CASSSPWGDEQYF. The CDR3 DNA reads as TGTGCCAGCAGTTCACCCTGGGGGGACGAGCAGTACTTC.

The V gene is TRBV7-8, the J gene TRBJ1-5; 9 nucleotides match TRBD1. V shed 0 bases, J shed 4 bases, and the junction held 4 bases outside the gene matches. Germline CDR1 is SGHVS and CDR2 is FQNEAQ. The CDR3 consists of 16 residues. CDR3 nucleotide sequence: TGTGCCAGCAGCTTAGCCTACGGACAGGGGAATCAGCCCCAGCATTTT. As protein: CASSLAYGQGNQPQHF.